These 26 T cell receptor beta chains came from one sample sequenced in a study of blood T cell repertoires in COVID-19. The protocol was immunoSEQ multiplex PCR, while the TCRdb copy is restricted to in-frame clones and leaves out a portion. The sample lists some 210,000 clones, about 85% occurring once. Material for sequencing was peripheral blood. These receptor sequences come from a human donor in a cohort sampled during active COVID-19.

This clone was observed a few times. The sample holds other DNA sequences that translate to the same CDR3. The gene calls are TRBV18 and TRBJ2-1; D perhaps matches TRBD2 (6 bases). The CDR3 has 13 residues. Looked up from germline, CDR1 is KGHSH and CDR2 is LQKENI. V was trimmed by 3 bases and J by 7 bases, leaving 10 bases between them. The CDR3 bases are TGTGCCAGCTCACCTAGTGGGGGGAATGAGCAGTTCTTC. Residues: CASSPSGGNEQFF.

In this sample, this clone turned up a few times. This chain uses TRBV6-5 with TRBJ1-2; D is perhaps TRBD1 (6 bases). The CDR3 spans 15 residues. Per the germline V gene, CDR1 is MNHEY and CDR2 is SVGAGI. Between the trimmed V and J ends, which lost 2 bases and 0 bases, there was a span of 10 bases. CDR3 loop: CASSYGGAANYGYTF. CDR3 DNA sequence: TGTGCCAGCAGTTACGGGGGGGCAGCTAACTATGGCTACACCTTC.

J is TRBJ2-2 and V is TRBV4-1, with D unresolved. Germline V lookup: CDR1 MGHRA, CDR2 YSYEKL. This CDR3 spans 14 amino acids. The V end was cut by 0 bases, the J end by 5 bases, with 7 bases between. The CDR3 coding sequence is TGCGCCAGCAGCCAAGAGGGCATGACCGGGGAGCTGTTTTTT. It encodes CASSQEGMTGELFF.

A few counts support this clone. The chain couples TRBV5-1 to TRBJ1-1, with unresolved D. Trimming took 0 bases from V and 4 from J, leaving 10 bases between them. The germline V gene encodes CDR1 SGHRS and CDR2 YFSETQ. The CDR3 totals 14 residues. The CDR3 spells CASSLDGSPTEAFF. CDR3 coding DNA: TGCGCCAGCAGCTTGGATGGGAGTCCCACTGAAGCTTTCTTT.

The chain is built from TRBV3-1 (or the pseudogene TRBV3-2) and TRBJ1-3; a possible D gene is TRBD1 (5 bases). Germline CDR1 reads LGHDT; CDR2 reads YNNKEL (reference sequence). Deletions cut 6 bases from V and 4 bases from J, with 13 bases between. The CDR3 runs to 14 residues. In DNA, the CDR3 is TGTGCCAGCAGTCCCGGACAAATAGGAAACACCATATATTTT. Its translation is CASSPGQIGNTIYF.

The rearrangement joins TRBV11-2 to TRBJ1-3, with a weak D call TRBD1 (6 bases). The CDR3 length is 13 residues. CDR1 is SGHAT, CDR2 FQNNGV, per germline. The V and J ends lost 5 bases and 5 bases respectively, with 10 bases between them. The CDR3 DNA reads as TGTGCCAGCAGCCCAGGGACACGAAACACCATATATTTT. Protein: CASSPGTRNTIYF.

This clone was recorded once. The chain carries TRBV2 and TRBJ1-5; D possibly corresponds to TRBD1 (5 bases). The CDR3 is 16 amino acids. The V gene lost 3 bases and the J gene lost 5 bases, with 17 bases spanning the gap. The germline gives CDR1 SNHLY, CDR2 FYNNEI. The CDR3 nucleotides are TGTGCCAGCAGTGATGGGGGAGGGCTGGGGGATCAGCCCCAGCATTTT. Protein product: CASSDGGGLGDQPQHF.

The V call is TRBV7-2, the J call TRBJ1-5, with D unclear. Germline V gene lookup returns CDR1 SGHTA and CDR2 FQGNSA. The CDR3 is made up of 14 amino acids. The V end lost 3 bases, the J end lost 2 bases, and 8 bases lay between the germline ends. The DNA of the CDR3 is TGTGCCAGCAGCTTGGAGGGTGGCAATCAGCCCCAGCATTTT. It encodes CASSLEGGNQPQHF. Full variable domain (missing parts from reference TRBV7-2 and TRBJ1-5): GAGVSQSPSNKVTEKGKDVELRCDPISGHTALYWYRQSLGQGLEFLIYFQGNSAPDKSGLPSDRFSAERTGGSVSTLTIQRTQQEDSAVYLCASSLEGGNQPQHFGDGTRLSIL.

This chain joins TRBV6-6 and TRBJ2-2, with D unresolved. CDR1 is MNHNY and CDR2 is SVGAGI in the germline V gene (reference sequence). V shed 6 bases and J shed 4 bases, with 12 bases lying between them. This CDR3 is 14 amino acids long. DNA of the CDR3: TGTGCCAGCAGGCCGACTTTTTCCACCGGGGAGCTGTTTTTT. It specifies CASRPTFSTGELFF.

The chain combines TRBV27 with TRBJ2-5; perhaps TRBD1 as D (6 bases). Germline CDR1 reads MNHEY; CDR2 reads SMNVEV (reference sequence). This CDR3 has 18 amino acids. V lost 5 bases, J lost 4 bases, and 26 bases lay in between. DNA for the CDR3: TGTGCCAGCAGTGCCACCGGACGCAGGGGTGCCACCCGAGAGACCCAGTACTTC. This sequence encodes CASSATGRRGATRETQYF.

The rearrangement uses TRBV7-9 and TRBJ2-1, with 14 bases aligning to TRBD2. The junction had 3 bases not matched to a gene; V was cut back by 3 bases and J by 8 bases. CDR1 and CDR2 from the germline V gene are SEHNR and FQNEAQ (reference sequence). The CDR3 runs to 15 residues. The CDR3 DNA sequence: TGTGCCAGCAGCTTCGGGACTAGCGGGAGTGATGAGCAGTTCTTC. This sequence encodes CASSFGTSGSDEQFF.

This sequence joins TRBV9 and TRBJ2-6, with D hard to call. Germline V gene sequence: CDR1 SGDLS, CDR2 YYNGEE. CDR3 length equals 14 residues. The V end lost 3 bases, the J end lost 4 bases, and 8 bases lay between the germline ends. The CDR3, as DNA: TGTGCCAGCAGCGCTGAGGCGGGGGCCAACGTCCTGACTTTC. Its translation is CASSAEAGANVLTF.

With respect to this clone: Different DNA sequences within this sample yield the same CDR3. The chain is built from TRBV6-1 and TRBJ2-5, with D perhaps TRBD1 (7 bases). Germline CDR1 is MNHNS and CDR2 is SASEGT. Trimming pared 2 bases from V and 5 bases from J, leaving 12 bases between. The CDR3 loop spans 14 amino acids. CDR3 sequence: CASSESGGKETQYF. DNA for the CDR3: TGTGCCAGCAGTGAATCAGGGGGGAAGGAGACCCAGTACTTC.

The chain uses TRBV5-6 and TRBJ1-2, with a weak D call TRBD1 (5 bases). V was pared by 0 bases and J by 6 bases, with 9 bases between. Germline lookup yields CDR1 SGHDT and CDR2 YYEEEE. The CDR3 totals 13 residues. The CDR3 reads CASSLAGVHGYTF. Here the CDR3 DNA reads TGTGCCAGCAGCTTGGCGGGGGTCCATGGCTACACCTTC.

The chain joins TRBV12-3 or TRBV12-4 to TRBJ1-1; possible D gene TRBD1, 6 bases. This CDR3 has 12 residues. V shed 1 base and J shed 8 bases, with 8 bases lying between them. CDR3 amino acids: CASSLGQGEAFF. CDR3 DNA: TGTGCCAGCAGTTTAGGCCAGGGGGAAGCTTTCTTT.

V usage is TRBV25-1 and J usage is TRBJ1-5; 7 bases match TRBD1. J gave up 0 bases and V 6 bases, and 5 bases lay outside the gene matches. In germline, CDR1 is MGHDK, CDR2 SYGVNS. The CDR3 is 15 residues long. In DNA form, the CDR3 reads TGTGCCAGCAGCCAAACAGGGGTTAGCAATCAGCCCCAGCATTTT. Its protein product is CASSQTGVSNQPQHF. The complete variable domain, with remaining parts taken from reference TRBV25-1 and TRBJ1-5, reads EADIYQTPRYLVIGTGKKITLECSQTMGHDKMYWYQQDPGMELHLIHYSYGVNSTEKGDLSSESTVSRIRTEHFPLTLESARPSHTSQYLCASSQTGVSNQPQHFGDGTRLSIL.

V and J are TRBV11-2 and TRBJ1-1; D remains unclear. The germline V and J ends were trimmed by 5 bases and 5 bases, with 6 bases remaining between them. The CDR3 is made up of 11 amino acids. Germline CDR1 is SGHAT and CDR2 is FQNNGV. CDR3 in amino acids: CASSASTEAFF. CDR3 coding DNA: TGTGCCAGCAGCGCGAGTACTGAAGCTTTCTTT.

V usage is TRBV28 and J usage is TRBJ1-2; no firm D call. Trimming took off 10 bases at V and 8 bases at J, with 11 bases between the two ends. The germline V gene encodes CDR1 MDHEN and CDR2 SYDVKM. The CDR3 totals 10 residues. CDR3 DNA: TGTGCCACATTTGTGAGGGGCTACACCTTC. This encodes CATFVRGYTF.

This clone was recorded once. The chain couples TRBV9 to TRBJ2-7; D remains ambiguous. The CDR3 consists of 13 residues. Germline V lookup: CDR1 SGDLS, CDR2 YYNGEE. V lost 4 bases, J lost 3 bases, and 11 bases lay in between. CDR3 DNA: TGTGCCAGCAGCCCCAACCCAGGCTACGAGCAGTACTTC. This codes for CASSPNPGYEQYF.

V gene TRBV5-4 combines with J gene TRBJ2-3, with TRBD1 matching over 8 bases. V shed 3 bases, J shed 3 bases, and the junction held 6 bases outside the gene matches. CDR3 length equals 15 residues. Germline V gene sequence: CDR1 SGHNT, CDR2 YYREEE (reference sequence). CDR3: CASSYRRQGTDTQYF. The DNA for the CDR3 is TGTGCCAGCAGCTACCGACGACAGGGGACAGATACGCAGTATTTT.

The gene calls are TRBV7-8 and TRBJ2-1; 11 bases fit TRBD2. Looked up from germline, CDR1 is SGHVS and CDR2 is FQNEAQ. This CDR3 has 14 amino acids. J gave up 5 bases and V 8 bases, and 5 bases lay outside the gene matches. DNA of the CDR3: TGTGCCAGCGGGCCGGGACTAGCGGACAATGAGCAGTTCTTC. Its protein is CASGPGLADNEQFF.

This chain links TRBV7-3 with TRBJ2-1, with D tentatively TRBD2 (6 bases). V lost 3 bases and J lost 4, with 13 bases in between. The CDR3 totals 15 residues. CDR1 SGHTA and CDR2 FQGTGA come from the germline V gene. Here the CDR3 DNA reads TGTGCCAGCAGCTTGGGGGGATCAGATTACAATGAGCAGTTCTTC. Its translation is CASSLGGSDYNEQFF.

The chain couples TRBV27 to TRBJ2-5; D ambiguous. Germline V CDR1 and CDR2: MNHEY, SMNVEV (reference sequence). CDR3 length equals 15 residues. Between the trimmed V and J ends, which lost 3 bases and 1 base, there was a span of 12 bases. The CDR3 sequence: CASSFLYEAQETQYF. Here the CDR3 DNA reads TGTGCCAGCAGTTTCTTGTACGAGGCCCAAGAGACCCAGTACTTC.

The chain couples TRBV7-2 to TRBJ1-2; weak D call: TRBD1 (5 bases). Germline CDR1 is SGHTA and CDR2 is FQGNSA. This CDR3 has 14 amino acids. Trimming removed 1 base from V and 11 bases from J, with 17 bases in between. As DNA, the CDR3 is TGTGCCAGCAGCTTAGGCAGGGATCGCCTGGGATACACCTTC. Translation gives CASSLGRDRLGYTF.

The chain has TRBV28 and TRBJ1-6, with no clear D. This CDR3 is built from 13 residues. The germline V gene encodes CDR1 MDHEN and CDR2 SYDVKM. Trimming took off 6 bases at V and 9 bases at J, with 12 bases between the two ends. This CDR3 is CASSRHNVSPLHF. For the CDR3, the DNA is TGTGCCAGCAGCCGCCACAACGTTTCACCCCTCCACTTT.

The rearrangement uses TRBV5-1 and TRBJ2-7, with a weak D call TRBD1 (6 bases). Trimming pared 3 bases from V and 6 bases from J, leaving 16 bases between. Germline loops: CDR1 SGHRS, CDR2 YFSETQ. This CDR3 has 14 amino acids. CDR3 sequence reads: CASSSHTGTREQYF. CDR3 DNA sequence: TGCGCCAGCAGCTCCCACACAGGGACCCGCGAGCAGTACTTC.